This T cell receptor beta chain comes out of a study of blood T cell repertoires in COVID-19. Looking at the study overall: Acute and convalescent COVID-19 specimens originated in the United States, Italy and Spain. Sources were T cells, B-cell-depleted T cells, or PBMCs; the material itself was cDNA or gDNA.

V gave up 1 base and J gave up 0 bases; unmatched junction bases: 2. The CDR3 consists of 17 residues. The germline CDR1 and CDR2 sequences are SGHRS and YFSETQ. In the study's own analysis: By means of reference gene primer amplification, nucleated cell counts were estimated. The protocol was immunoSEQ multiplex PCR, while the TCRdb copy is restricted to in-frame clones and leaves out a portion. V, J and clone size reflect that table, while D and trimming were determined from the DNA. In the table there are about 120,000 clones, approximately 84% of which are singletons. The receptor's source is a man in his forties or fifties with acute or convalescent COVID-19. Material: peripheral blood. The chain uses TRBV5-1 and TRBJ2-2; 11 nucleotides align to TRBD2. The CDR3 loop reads CASSLTSGGTNTGELFF. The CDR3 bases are TGCGCCAGCAGCTTGACTAGCGGGGGCACGAACACCGGGGAGCTGTTTTTT.